A single T cell receptor (beta chain) is shown here with its context. Its antigen is unknown. This sample is part of a study of T cell responses to AZD1222 COVID-19 vaccine. The V gene lost 5 bases and the J gene lost 3 bases, with 14 bases spanning the gap. Germline CDR1 reads MNHEY; CDR2 reads SVGAGI. The CDR3 loop spans 14 amino acids. Study conclusions and caveats: Donors were mostly white British, more females; clonal diversity possibly underestimated. CD4 TCRs covered the whole spike, strongest at regions 160-218 and 743-854. A reported finding is that nearly half of spike-specific TCRs target unmutated variant regions.

Data came from immunoSEQ multiplex PCR; TCRdb stores just in-frame clones and leaves some out. The table records 170,000 or so clones, around 90% of them present only once. This chain uses TRBV6-5 with TRBJ2-7; D may be TRBD1 (6 bases). The starting material was peripheral blood, obtained 28 days after the second AZD1222 dose. This TCR was sampled from an adult who received the AZD1222 COVID-19 vaccine. CDR3: CASSLDRSVYEQYF. CDR3 DNA sequence: TGTGCCAGCAGTCTAGACAGGTCTGTCTACGAGCAGTACTTC.